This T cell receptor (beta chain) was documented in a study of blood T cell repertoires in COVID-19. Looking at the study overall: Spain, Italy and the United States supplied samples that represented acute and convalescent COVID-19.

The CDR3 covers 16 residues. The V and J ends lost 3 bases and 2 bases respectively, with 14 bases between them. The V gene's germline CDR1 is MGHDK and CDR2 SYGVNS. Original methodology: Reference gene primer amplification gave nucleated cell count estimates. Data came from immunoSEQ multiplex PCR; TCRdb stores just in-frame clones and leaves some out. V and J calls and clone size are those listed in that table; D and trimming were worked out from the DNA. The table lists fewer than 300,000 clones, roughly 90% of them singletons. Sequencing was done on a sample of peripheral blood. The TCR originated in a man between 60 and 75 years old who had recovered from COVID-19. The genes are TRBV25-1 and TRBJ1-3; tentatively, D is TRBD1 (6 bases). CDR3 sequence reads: CASSEIGAGAGNTIYF. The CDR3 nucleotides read TGTGCCAGCAGTGAGATCGGGGCAGGGGCTGGAAACACCATATATTTT.